This entry describes one TCR beta chain. This record comes from a study of blood T cell repertoires in COVID-19. Study-wide background: The analysed material was cDNA or gDNA that came from T cells, B-cell-depleted T cells, or PBMCs.

Per the original data handling: Counts of nucleated cells, estimated from reference gene primer amplification, were obtained. Only in-frame clones appear in the TCRdb table, and some are missing; sequencing was by immunoSEQ multiplex PCR. V, J and clone size are those of that table, while D and trimming were read from the DNA. This sample has approximately 400,000 clones, with roughly 80% found just once. The CDR3 has 17 amino acids. The V call is TRBV21-1, the J call TRBJ2-1; whether TRBD2, the table's D call, matches the DNA was not checked. TRBV21-1 is deemed a pseudogene. The sample was peripheral blood. The clonotype was recovered from a human donor with acute or convalescent COVID-19. The donor label of this sample is uncertain. The CDR3 region is CASSKDADSFTYNEQFF. The CDR3 coding sequence is TGTGCCAGCAGCAAAGACGCGGATTCCTTTACCTACAATGAGCAGTTCTTC.